This TCR beta chain is drawn from a study of cytomegalovirus exposure and HLA in healthy donors. There are 16 residues in the CDR3. Trimming removed 6 bases from V and 1 base from J; junction bases left unmatched: 9. Germline loops: CDR1 SNHLY, CDR2 FYNNEI. Amplification used 60 Vbeta primers and 13 Jbeta primers. TCRdb keeps only in-frame clones here, not all; method: immunoSEQ multiplex PCR. The profile shows roughly 220,000 clones, roughly 75% of them singletons. Sample: PBMCs. The chain is built from TRBV2 and TRBJ2-7; 10 bases map to TRBD2. This receptor was taken from a woman in her 30s in good health and CMV-seronegative. CDR3 sequence (DNA): TGTGCCAGCAGAATAAGCGGGGGGGCCGTATCCTACGAGCAGTACTTC. It specifies CASRISGGAVSYEQYF.